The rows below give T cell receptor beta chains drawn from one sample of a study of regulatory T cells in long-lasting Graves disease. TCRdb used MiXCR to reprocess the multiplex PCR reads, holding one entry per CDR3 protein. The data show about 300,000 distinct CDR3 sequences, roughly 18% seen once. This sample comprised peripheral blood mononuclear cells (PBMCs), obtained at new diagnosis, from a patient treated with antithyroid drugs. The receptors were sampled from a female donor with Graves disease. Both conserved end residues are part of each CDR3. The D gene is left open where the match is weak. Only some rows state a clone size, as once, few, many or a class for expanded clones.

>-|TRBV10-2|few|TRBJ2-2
CASSAVGVPNTGELFF
TGCGCCAGCAGTGCCGTAGGAGTCCCGAACACCGGGGAGCTGTTTTTT
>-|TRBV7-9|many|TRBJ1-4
CASRTGGRLFF
TGTGCCAGCAGGACGGGCGGAAGACTGTTTTTT
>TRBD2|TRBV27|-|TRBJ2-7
CASRAPGQRLAGVKGQYF
TGTGCCAGCAGGGCCCCCGGACAGAGACTAGCGGGTGTTAAGGGGCAGTACTTC
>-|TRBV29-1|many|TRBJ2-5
CSVDFGQPAGGTQYF
TGCAGCGTTGACTTTGGCCAGCCCGCCGGAGGGACCCAGTACTTC
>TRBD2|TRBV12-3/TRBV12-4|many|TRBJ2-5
CASSLPSGGRGTVKTQYF
TGTGCCAGCAGTCTACCCTCGGGCGGGAGAGGGACCGTAAAGACCCAGTACTTC
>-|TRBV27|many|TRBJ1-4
CASSLFPHRQSEKLFF
TGTGCCAGCAGTTTATTCCCCCACCGGCAGTCTGAAAAACTGTTTTTT
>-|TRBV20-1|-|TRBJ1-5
CSARAGRRYSNQPQHF
TGCAGTGCTAGAGCGGGTCGAAGGTATAGCAATCAGCCCCAGCATTTT
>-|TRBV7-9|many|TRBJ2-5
CASSRAAQETQYF
TGTGCCAGCAGCAGGGCAGCCCAAGAGACCCAGTACTTC
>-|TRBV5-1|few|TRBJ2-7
CASKLWDGSYEQYF
TGCGCCAGCAAACTCTGGGACGGATCCTACGAGCAGTACTTC
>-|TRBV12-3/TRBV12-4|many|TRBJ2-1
CASSLVQGRRHEQFF
TGTGCCAGCAGTTTAGTCCAGGGTCGTAGGCATGAGCAGTTCTTC
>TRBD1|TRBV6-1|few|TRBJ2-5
CATTHLTGDTEETQYF
TGTGCCACCACACACCTGACAGGGGACACAGAAGAGACCCAGTACTTC
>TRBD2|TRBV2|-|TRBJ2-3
CASSEGPRTSGRGTDTQYF
TGTGCCAGCAGTGAAGGCCCAAGGACTAGCGGGAGAGGAACAGATACGCAGTATTTT
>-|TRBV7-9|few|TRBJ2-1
CASRPDTTGKGEQFF
TGTGCCAGCAGACCCGATACTACAGGGAAGGGTGAGCAGTTCTTC
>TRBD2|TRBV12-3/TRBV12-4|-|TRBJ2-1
CASEKRENNEQFF
TGTGCCAGTGAAAAGCGGGAGAACAATGAGCAGTTCTTC
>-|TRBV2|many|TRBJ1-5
CATTGDSNQPQHF
TGTGCCACCACGGGGGATAGCAATCAGCCCCAGCATTTT
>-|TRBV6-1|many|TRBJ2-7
CASSATGGLLSYEQYF
TGTGCCAGCAGTGCAACAGGCGGATTACTCTCCTACGAGCAGTACTTC
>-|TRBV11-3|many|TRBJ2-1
CASSRRDGNNEQFF
TGTGCCAGCAGCCGCCGGGACGGGAACAATGAGCAGTTCTTC
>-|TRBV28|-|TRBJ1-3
CASSFTAGNTIYF
TGTGCCAGCAGTTTTACGGCTGGAAACACCATATATTTT
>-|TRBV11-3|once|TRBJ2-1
CASSGDVLYEQFF
TGTGCCAGCAGCGGGGACGTTTTGTATGAGCAGTTCTTC
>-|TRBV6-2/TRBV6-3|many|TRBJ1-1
CASSYSLGARTEAFF
TGTGCCAGCAGTTACTCGTTGGGGGCCCGTACTGAAGCTTTCTTT
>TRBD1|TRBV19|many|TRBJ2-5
CASRRDRGDQYF
TGTGCCAGCCGCCGGGACAGGGGGGACCAGTACTTC
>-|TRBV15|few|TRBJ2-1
CATSRVGVTTYNEQFF
TGTGCCACCAGCAGAGTGGGCGTGACCACCTACAATGAGCAGTTCTTC
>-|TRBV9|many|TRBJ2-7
CASSVAMNGYEQYF
TGTGCCAGCAGCGTAGCTATGAACGGCTACGAGCAGTACTTC
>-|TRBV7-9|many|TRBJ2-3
CASSLGLGEPFSTDTQYF
TGTGCCAGCAGCTTAGGGCTCGGCGAACCCTTTAGCACAGATACGCAGTATTTT
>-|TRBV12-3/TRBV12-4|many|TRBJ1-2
CASSLVGDATSGYTF
TGTGCCAGCAGTTTAGTTGGGGATGCTACTAGTGGCTACACCTTC
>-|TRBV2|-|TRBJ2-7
CASSDRRQYF
TGTGCCAGCAGTGACCGGAGGCAGTACTTC
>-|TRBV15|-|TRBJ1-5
CATSNGGNQPQHF
TGTGCCACCAGCAACGGGGGGAATCAGCCCCAGCATTTT